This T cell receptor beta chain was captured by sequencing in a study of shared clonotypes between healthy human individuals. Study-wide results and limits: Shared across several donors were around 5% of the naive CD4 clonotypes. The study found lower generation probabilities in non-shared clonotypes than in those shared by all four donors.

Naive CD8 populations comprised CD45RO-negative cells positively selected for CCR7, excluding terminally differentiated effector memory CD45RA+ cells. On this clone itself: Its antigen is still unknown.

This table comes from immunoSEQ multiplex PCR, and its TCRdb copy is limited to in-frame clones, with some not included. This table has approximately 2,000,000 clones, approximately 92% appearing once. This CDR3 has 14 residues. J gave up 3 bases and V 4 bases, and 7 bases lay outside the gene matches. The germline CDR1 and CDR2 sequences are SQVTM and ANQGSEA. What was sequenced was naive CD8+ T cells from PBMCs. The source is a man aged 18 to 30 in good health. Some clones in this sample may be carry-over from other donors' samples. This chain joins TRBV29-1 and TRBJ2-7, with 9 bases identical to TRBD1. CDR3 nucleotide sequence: TGCAGCGTTGTGGGCGGACAGGGGTACTACGAGCAGTACTTC. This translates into CSVVGGQGYYEQYF.